One and the same sample provided the 29 T cell receptor beta chains below, sequenced in a study of T cells after yellow fever vaccination. MiXCR, applied by TCRdb to the 5' RACE reads, yields one record per CDR3 protein. The table shows 510,000 or so distinct CDR3 sequences, with about 19% occurring only once. Specimen: PBMCs, collected 15 days after the yellow fever booster vaccination. The receptors originated from a man aged 25-45 years who received the YFV17D yellow fever vaccine.

This clonotype has ten or more counts. CDR3 bases: TGTGCCAGCAGCTTGAACCGGTACTACGAGCAGTACTTC. Translating it yields CASSLNRYYEQYF. This chain joins TRBV7-2 and TRBJ2-7, with unresolved D. V was trimmed by 3 bases and J by 3 bases, leaving 9 bases between them. CDR1 and CDR2 from the germline V gene are SGHTA and FQGNSA. The CDR3 is made up of 13 amino acids. The whole variable domain, remainder taken from reference TRBV7-2 and TRBJ2-7, is GAGVSQSPSNKVTEKGKDVELRCDPISGHTALYWYRQSLGQGLEFLIYFQGNSAPDKSGLPSDRFSAERTGGSVSTLTIQRTQQEDSAVYLCASSLNRYYEQYFGPGTRLTVT.

Here the CDR3 reads CASSRPNGVAADTQYF. The CDR3 region has the DNA TGCGCCAGCAGCCGACCTAATGGGGTGGCTGCAGATACGCAGTATTTT. V is TRBV5-1 and J is TRBJ2-3, with D uncertain. Germline V gives CDR1 SGHRS, CDR2 YFSETQ. The CDR3 runs to 16 residues. The V gene lost 4 bases and the J gene lost 4 bases, with 19 bases spanning the gap.

The chain carries TRBV7-2 and TRBJ2-2, with 7 bases matching TRBD2. CDR3 length equals 16 residues. Germline V gene data show CDR1 as SGHTA and CDR2 as FQGNSA. V gave up 5 bases and J gave up 4 bases; unmatched junction bases: 10. CDR3 sequence reads: CASSRTRLAATGELFF. The CDR3, as DNA: TGTGCCAGCAGCCGAACACGACTAGCCGCCACCGGGGAGCTGTTTTTT.

This clonotype was recorded a few times. J is TRBJ1-1 and V is TRBV6-1, with unresolved D. Germline CDR1 is MNHNS and CDR2 is SASEGT. Trimming pared 6 bases from V and 6 bases from J, leaving 17 bases between. The CDR3 totals 14 residues. DNA for the CDR3: TGTGCCAGCAGCCCTGGTGGCCTTCGCGCTGAAGCTTTCTTT. It translates to CASSPGGLRAEAFF.

The DNA for the CDR3 is TGCGCCAGCAGTGAACCCCAAAGGGGGTACAGGGGGCCGGTCACCGGGGAGCTGTTTTTT. Translation gives CASSEPQRGYRGPVTGELFF. This chain joins TRBV10-2 and TRBJ2-2; TRBD1 matches 9 bases. J was trimmed by 4 bases and V by 3 bases; bases with no gene match: 18. This CDR3 has 20 residues. CDR1 WSHSY and CDR2 SAAADI come from the germline V gene.

The chain recombines TRBV28 with TRBJ1-6; D uncertain. The CDR3 loop spans 16 amino acids. The germline V and J ends were trimmed by 2 bases and 1 base, with 9 bases remaining between them. In germline, CDR1 is MDHEN, CDR2 SYDVKM. This CDR3 reads CASSLSPGSYNSPLHF. The CDR3 nucleotides are TGTGCCAGCAGTTTAAGTCCGGGGTCCTATAATTCACCCCTCCACTTT.

The sample holds a few counts of this clonotype. The chain's CDR3 is CASSQDRDRTSGKLFF. As DNA, the CDR3 is TGTGCCAGCAGCCAAGATCGGGACAGGACCTCTGGAAAACTGTTTTTT. The chain joins TRBV14 to TRBJ1-4, with 8 positions matching TRBD1. With 0 bases clipped from V and 10 bases from J, the junction kept 10 bases outside the gene matches. This CDR3 has 16 residues. The V gene's germline CDR1 is SGHDN and CDR2 FVKESK. Full variable domain (missing parts from reference TRBV14 and TRBJ1-4): EAGVTQFPSHSVIEKGQTVTLRCDPISGHDNLYWYRRVMGKEIKFLLHFVKESKQDESGMPNNRFLAERTGGTYSTLKVQPAELEDSGVYFCASSQDRDRTSGKLFFGSGTQLSVL.

The V call is TRBV10-3, the J call TRBJ2-4, with D maybe TRBD2 (5 bases). The CDR3 sequence is 15 residues long. Trimming pared 0 bases from V and 3 bases from J, leaving 9 bases between. Per germline, CDR1 ENHRY and CDR2 SYGVKD. The DNA of the CDR3 is TGTGCCATCAGTGAGTCGAGGGAACTCAAAAACATTCAGTACTTC. This encodes CAISESRELKNIQYF.

This clonotype was seen a handful of times. The genes are TRBV10-3 and TRBJ2-7, with 10 bases identical to TRBD2. Germline V gene lookup returns CDR1 ENHRY and CDR2 SYGVKD. The CDR3 has 15 amino acids. V lost 6 bases and J lost 2; bases outside the gene matches: 7. The CDR3 sequence is CAISLQREGTYEQYF. For the CDR3, the DNA is TGTGCCATCAGCCTCCAGCGGGAGGGTACCTACGAGCAGTACTTC.

This sequence joins TRBV5-6 and TRBJ2-3; possibly TRBD1 for D (5 bases). This CDR3 spans 13 amino acids. Trimming removed 4 bases from V and 10 bases from J, with 16 bases in between. In germline, CDR1 is SGHDT, CDR2 YYEEEE. Here the CDR3 DNA reads TGTGCCAGCAGCGCTGGATGGGCCAGGGCGCAGTATTTT. Translation: CASSAGWARAQYF.

This clonotype appeared a few times. This chain links TRBV12-3 or TRBV12-4 with TRBJ2-5; D is perhaps TRBD1 or TRBD2 (6 bases each). V lost 6 bases and J lost 5, with 16 bases in between. The CDR3 covers 14 residues. The CDR3 coding sequence is TGTGCCAGCAGGAGGACCGGGGGCGGGGAGACCCAGTACTTC. Translating gives CASRRTGGGETQYF.

The table lists this clonotype with a few counts. The chain employs TRBV19 and TRBJ2-2, with 7 bases identical to TRBD2. The CDR3 totals 15 residues. Per the germline V gene, CDR1 is LNHDA and CDR2 is SQIVND (reference sequence). Trimming removed 3 bases from V and 5 bases from J; junction bases left unmatched: 6. Here the CDR3 DNA reads TGTGCCAGTAGTATTCGGGGGGATGTGACCGGGGAGCTGTTTTTT. It translates to CASSIRGDVTGELFF.

CDR3 in DNA: TGTGCCAGTAGTATGTCCAGCGGTCCCTTGTCGAATGAGCAGTTCTTC. Residues: CASSMSSGPLSNEQFF. This chain links TRBV19 with TRBJ2-1; tentatively, D is TRBD2 (5 bases). CDR1 and CDR2 (germline): LNHDA, SQIVND (reference sequence). Trimming removed 3 bases from V and 7 bases from J, with 19 bases in between. This CDR3 is 16 amino acids long.

This chain joins TRBV30 and TRBJ1-3, with no clear D. V shed 8 bases and J shed 0 bases, with 14 bases lying between them. From germline, CDR1 is GTSNPN and CDR2 SVGIG (reference sequence). The CDR3 length is 14 residues. CDR3 sequence: CAASIQHSGNTIYF. CDR3 coding DNA: TGTGCCGCCTCAATTCAACACTCTGGAAACACCATATATTTT.

This clonotype was seen a few times. The V gene is TRBV27, the J gene TRBJ2-7, with D possibly being TRBD2 (6 bases). The ends were cut back, 5 bases at V and 0 bases at J, with 14 bases in the middle. The CDR3 has 15 residues. Looked up from germline, CDR1 is MNHEY and CDR2 is SMNVEV (reference sequence). The CDR3 loop reads CASSPPQRASYEQYF. DNA of the CDR3: TGTGCCAGCAGTCCCCCCCAGCGGGCCTCCTACGAGCAGTACTTC.

This chain connects TRBV30 to TRBJ2-2; 8 nucleotides line up with TRBD2. Per the germline V gene, CDR1 is GTSNPN and CDR2 is SVGIG (reference sequence). With 0 bases clipped from V and 4 bases from J, the junction kept 13 bases outside the gene matches. This CDR3 has 18 amino acids. CDR3 amino acids: CAWSVARTSGSFTGELFF. Here the CDR3 DNA reads TGTGCCTGGAGTGTCGCCAGAACTAGCGGAAGTTTCACCGGGGAGCTGTTTTTT.

This clonotype was detected a few times. The chain employs TRBV7-2 and TRBJ2-3; TRBD2 might be the D (6 bases). Trimming left V 3 bases short and J 2 bases short, with 12 bases between. The CDR3 sequence is 15 residues long. Germline V lookup: CDR1 SGHTA, CDR2 FQGNSA. CDR3 coding DNA: TGTGCCAGCAGCTTTGGTTCTAGCGACACAGATACGCAGTATTTT. This translates into CASSFGSSDTDTQYF. The complete variable domain, with remaining parts taken from reference TRBV7-2 and TRBJ2-3, reads GAGVSQSPSNKVTEKGKDVELRCDPISGHTALYWYRQSLGQGLEFLIYFQGNSAPDKSGLPSDRFSAERTGGSVSTLTIQRTQQEDSAVYLCASSFGSSDTDTQYFGPGTRLTVL.

This clonotype has a handful of counts. The chain recombines TRBV12-3 or TRBV12-4 with TRBJ1-2; D not resolved. V lost 6 bases and J lost 2, with 13 bases in between. There are 14 residues in the CDR3. DNA for the CDR3: TGTGCCAGCAGCTCAACTACGGCAAACTATGGCTACACCTTC. It yields the protein CASSSTTANYGYTF.

The chain carries TRBV4-3 and TRBJ2-7, with D unclear. The V and J ends lost 2 bases and 2 bases respectively, with 10 bases between them. CDR3 length: 14 amino acids. Germline CDR1 is LGHNA and CDR2 is YSLEER. The CDR3 nucleotides are TGCGCCAGCAGCCAATCGGCAGGAACCTACGAGCAGTACTTC. It specifies CASSQSAGTYEQYF.

A few counts support this clonotype. The chain employs TRBV12-3 or TRBV12-4 and TRBJ2-3, with 10 bases that match TRBD2. The CDR3 is made up of 18 amino acids. V was clipped by 5 bases and J by 0 bases; unmatched bases: 11. The CDR3 DNA reads as TGTGCCAGCAGTCGGGAAGTTAGCGGGAGGACTAGCACAGATACGCAGTATTTT. Its translation: CASSREVSGRTSTDTQYF.

The V gene is TRBV27, the J gene TRBJ2-7, with TRBD1 as a possible D gene (6 bases). Per the germline V gene, CDR1 is MNHEY and CDR2 is SMNVEV (reference sequence). The CDR3 length is 15 residues. With 2 bases removed from V and 1 base from J, the gap between germline ends came to 12 bases. CDR3 nucleotide sequence: TGTGCCAGCAGTTTAGGGCAGGGGATATCCTACGAGCAGTACTTC. This translates into CASSLGQGISYEQYF.

The gene calls are TRBV29-1 and TRBJ2-7; TRBD2 agrees at 8 bases. From germline, CDR1 is SQVTM and CDR2 ANQGSEA. V lost 5 bases and J lost 2; bases outside the gene matches: 5. This CDR3 is 13 amino acids long. The CDR3 sequence: CSVKLADTYEQYF. The CDR3, as DNA: TGCAGCGTTAAACTAGCGGATACCTACGAGCAGTACTTC.

The chain is built from TRBV20-1 and TRBJ2-3; D call uncertain. Trimming took off 5 bases at V and 3 bases at J, with 6 bases between the two ends. CDR3 length equals 11 residues. Germline V CDR1 and CDR2: DFQATT, SNEGSKA (reference sequence). CDR3 DNA: TGCAGTGCTCCCCTTACAGATACGCAGTATTTT. Translation: CSAPLTDTQYF.

The chain has TRBV10-3 and TRBJ1-1; D not resolved. V was cut by 3 bases and J by 0 bases, with 5 bases left in between. The CDR3 extends over 13 amino acids. Germline lookup yields CDR1 ENHRY and CDR2 SYGVKD. This CDR3 is CAISDVLNTEAFF. The CDR3, as DNA: TGTGCCATCAGTGACGTACTGAACACTGAAGCTTTCTTT.

This chain joins TRBV7-6 and TRBJ2-1; 9 bases align to TRBD2. Looked up from germline, CDR1 is SGHVS and CDR2 is FNYEAQ. Unmatched junction bases numbered 4, after V lost 6 bases and J lost 4 bases. The CDR3 loop spans 14 amino acids. The CDR3 is CASRRTSEYNEQFF. The CDR3 DNA is TGTGCCAGCAGAAGGACTAGCGAGTACAATGAGCAGTTCTTC.

The rearrangement joins TRBV5-5 to TRBJ2-1; 9 nucleotides line up with TRBD1. This CDR3 spans 15 amino acids. Losses at the gene ends were 0 bases for V and 5 bases for J; bases not matched to a gene: 3. The V gene's germline CDR1 is SGHKS and CDR2 YYEKEE (reference sequence). Here the CDR3 reads CASSLAGQGHNEQFF. In DNA, the CDR3 is TGTGCCAGCAGCTTGGCGGGACAGGGTCACAATGAGCAGTTCTTC. Full variable domain (missing parts from reference TRBV5-5 and TRBJ2-1): DAGVTQSPTHLIKTRGQQVTLRCSPISGHKSVSWYQQVLGQGPQFIFQYYEKEERGRGNFPDRFSARQFPNYSSELNVNALLLGDSALYLCASSLAGQGHNEQFFGPGTRLTVL.

This clonotype was observed a handful of times. This chain uses TRBV2 with TRBJ2-1; a weak D match, TRBD1 (5 bases). This CDR3 contains 15 residues. From germline, CDR1 is SNHLY and CDR2 FYNNEI. Trimming left V 7 bases short and J 0 bases short, with 13 bases between. CDR3 in DNA: TGTGCCAGCAAACAGACAGATAGCTCCTACAATGAGCAGTTCTTC. Amino acids: CASKQTDSSYNEQFF.

This chain links TRBV7-2 with TRBJ2-1, with TRBD2 matching over 9 bases. The CDR3 is made up of 16 amino acids. Looked up from germline, CDR1 is SGHTA and CDR2 is FQGNSA. Germline trimming cut 5 bases from V and 4 bases from J; bases unmatched to any gene: 9. CDR3 bases: TGTGCCAGCAGCCCTTTTAGCGGGAGTTGGTACAATGAGCAGTTCTTC. It is translated as CASSPFSGSWYNEQFF.

This clonotype has a handful of counts. The chain combines TRBV7-2 with TRBJ2-1; 9 bases match TRBD2. V shed 5 bases and J 10 bases; nucleotides not matched to a gene: 12. CDR1 is SGHTA and CDR2 is FQGNSA in the germline V gene. The CDR3 has 15 residues. DNA of the CDR3: TGTGCCAGCAGCCCCGGGGTAGCGGGAGTAAAGGAGCAGTTCTTC. Its protein product is CASSPGVAGVKEQFF.